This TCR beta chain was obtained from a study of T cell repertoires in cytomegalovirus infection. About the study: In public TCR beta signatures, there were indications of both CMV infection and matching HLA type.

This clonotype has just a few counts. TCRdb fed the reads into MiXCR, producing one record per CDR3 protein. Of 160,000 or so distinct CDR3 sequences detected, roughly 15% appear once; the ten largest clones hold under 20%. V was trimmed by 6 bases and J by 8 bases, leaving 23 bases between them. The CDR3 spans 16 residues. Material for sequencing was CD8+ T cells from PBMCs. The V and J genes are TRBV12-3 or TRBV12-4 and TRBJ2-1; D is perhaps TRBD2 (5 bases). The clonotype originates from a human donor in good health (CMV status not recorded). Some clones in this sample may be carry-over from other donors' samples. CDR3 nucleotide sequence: TGTGCCAGCAGCTACACTGTGGGGAGCCCTTCCCATGAGCAGTTCTTC. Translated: CASSYTVGSPSHEQFF.